These T cell receptor beta chains were read from a single sample in a study of beta chain features in type 1 diabetes. Profiling relied on immunoSEQ multiplex PCR, and the TCRdb table lists in-frame clones only, not all of them. The sample carries about 400,000 clones, roughly 12% recorded once. Sequencing input: naive CD4+ T cells from blood. These receptors all stem from a woman aged 18-35 years with type 1 diabetes. Both conserved end residues are part of each CDR3. The D gene is left open where the match is weak. Clone size is stated in some rows and not others, as once, few, many or a class when expanded.

D,V,size,J,DNA,CDR3
.,TRBV5-6,.,TRBJ1-1,TGTGCCAGCATCAATTCAGTGACTGTTGAAGCTTTCTTT,CASINSVTVEAFF
.,TRBV6-5,few,TRBJ2-1,TGTGCCAGCAGTCATCACAATGAGCAGTTCTTC,CASSHHNEQFF
.,TRBV27,once,TRBJ2-7,TGTGCCAGCCCCTCCCATGGAGGCGTCTTC,CASPSHGGVF
.,TRBV4-3,few,TRBJ2-4,TGCGCCAGCAGCCAAGTGGCAGGGCGCAAAAACATTCAGTACTTC,CASSQVAGRKNIQYF
TRBD2,TRBV4-1,few,TRBJ2-7,TGCGCCAGCAGCCCCTCTTTCGGACTAGCCTACGAGCAGTACTTC,CASSPSFGLAYEQYF
TRBD1,TRBV29-1,few,TRBJ1-6,TGCAGCGCCCGGACAGGGTCTAATTCACCCCTCCACTTT,CSARTGSNSPLHF
.,TRBV30,.,TRBJ1-5,TGTGCCTGGAGTGACACAGGGAAGTTCGATCAGCCCCAGCATTTT,CAWSDTGKFDQPQHF
.,TRBV4-3,few,TRBJ2-7,TGCGCCAGCAGCCAAGATCTAAGGCAGGGGCCCCCCGGGCAGTACTTC,CASSQDLRQGPPGQYF
.,TRBV4-3,few,TRBJ1-3,TGCGCCAGCAGCCAAGACGTCCTTGGAAACACCATATATTTT,CASSQDVLGNTIYF
.,TRBV7-2,.,TRBJ2-7,TGTGCCAGCAGGCCACCTGGGAGCGACGAGCAGTACTTC,CASRPPGSDEQYF
.,TRBV28,.,TRBJ1-5,TGTGCCAGCATTGTAAACAGGGTACATAGCAATCAGCCCCAGCATTTT,CASIVNRVHSNQPQHF
TRBD1,TRBV7-2,few,TRBJ1-2,TGTGCCAGCAGCCTCCCGACAGGGAGGACGGATGGCTACACCTTC,CASSLPTGRTDGYTF
.,TRBV12-5,few,TRBJ2-3,TGTGCTAGTGGTTTGCAGAGCCCCTTGAGGGAGAGGTATACGCAGTATTTT,CASGLQSPLRERYTQYF
.,TRBV11-2,few,TRBJ2-4,TGTGCCAGCAGCTCGTTAAACATTCAGTACTTC,CASSSLNIQYF
.,TRBV11-2,.,TRBJ2-2,TGTGCCAGCAGCTTACCTCCCGGGGAGCTGTTTTTT,CASSLPPGELFF
TRBD1,TRBV5-4,few,TRBJ2-7,TGTGCCAGCAGCCCGGGACAGGGGATCACCTACGAGCAGTACTTC,CASSPGQGITYEQYF
TRBD2,TRBV7-9,.,TRBJ2-1,TGTGCCAGCAGCTTAGCGCAGGGACTAGCGGGAGGGTCCTACAATGAGCAGTTCTTC,CASSLAQGLAGGSYNEQFF
.,TRBV30,.,TRBJ1-5,TGTGCCTGGAGTATCGGAGGGCTTAGCAATCAGCCCCAGCATTTT,CAWSIGGLSNQPQHF
.,TRBV6-5,.,TRBJ1-3,TGTGCCAGCATCAGCGGCAGTACTGGAAACACCATATATTTT,CASISGSTGNTIYF
.,TRBV9,few,TRBJ2-7,TGTGCCAGCAGCGGCCACGGAGGGGCCAACTACGAGCAGTACTTC,CASSGHGGANYEQYF
.,TRBV15,.,TRBJ1-2,TGTGCCACCAGCAGAGATAGAGGGTCGGTATTCTATGGCTACACCTTC,CATSRDRGSVFYGYTF
TRBD1,TRBV7-2,few,TRBJ1-1,TGTGCCAGCAGCCAAGGGGGCGAGGCTTTCTTT,CASSQGGEAFF
TRBD2,TRBV25-1,few,TRBJ2-7,TGTGCCAGCAGTGAGGCGGCGGGAGGGCCCCGATACTACGAGCAGTACTTC,CASSEAAGGPRYYEQYF
.,TRBV6-6,few,TRBJ1-1,TGTGCCAGCTTCCTGTTCCCTGAAGCTTTCTTT,CASFLFPEAFF
.,TRBV19,.,TRBJ1-1,TGTGCCAGTAGTATCGGGTTCCAGATGAACACTGAAGCTTTCTTT,CASSIGFQMNTEAFF
.,TRBV7-2,few,TRBJ2-7,TGTGCCAGCCGATGGGGGGAGTCTTCCGAGCAGTACTTC,CASRWGESSEQYF
.,TRBV7-9,few,TRBJ2-7,TGTGCCAGCAGCTCCTCGAGCCGCTACGAGCAGTACTTC,CASSSSSRYEQYF
TRBD1,TRBV29-1,.,TRBJ2-7,TGCAGCGTCAAAAGGACAGGGGGCTCTAGCTCCTACGAGCAGTACTTC,CSVKRTGGSSSYEQYF